The 7 T cell receptor beta chains below were found in one sample sequenced in a study of OX40 agonist ivuxolimab in advanced cancers. Measured with immunoSEQ multiplex PCR; TCRdb has only the in-frame clones, and not every one. The sample includes some 83,000 clones, 85% to 90% seen only once; the top ten take 6% to 8%. The specimen comprised CD4+ or CD8+ T cells sorted from blood, sampled in a trial of the OX40 agonist ivuxolimab. The source of these receptors is an adult with an advanced solid tumor such as melanoma, head and neck, liver or kidney cancer.

V gene TRBV5-1 combines with J gene TRBJ1-1; no clear D gene. The CDR3 consists of 15 residues. From germline, CDR1 is SGHRS and CDR2 YFSETQ. V lost 4 bases, J lost 2 bases, and 15 bases lay in between. The CDR3 protein is CASSEVGDGNTEAFF. CDR3 coding DNA: TGCGCCAGCAGCGAAGTAGGAGACGGTAACACTGAAGCTTTCTTT.

This chain connects TRBV5-8 to TRBJ2-3; D call uncertain. V was cut by 1 base and J by 2 bases, with 8 bases left in between. The CDR3 is 14 amino acids. Germline values: CDR1 SGHTS, CDR2 YDEGEE. The DNA for the CDR3 is TGTGCCAGCAGCTTGATAGGAACCACAGATACGCAGTATTTT. Its protein product is CASSLIGTTDTQYF.

This chain uses TRBV18 with TRBJ1-4; TRBD1 matches at 7 bases. The CDR3 is 16 amino acids. Looked up from germline, CDR1 is KGHSH and CDR2 is LQKENI. V dropped 5 bases and J dropped 2; count of bases not matched to a gene: 8. The CDR3 sequence is CASSSIAGQTNEKLFF. CDR3 DNA sequence: TGTGCCAGCTCATCTATCGCGGGACAGACTAATGAAAAACTGTTTTTT.

This sequence joins TRBV19 and TRBJ1-1; D remains unclear. V gave up 3 bases and J gave up 0 bases, with 8 bases separating them. Germline values: CDR1 LNHDA, CDR2 SQIVND (reference sequence). This CDR3 comprises 14 residues. CDR3 protein: CASSMVQLNTEAFF. The CDR3 DNA sequence: TGTGCCAGTAGTATGGTTCAGCTGAACACTGAAGCTTTCTTT.

The chain uses TRBV23-1 and TRBJ2-7; D is perhaps TRBD1 or TRBD2 (5 bases each). TRBV23-1 is filed as an ORF, its function uncertain. The CDR3 sequence is 12 residues long. The germline V and J ends were trimmed by 8 bases and 7 bases, with 15 bases remaining between them. The CDR3 loop is CASRDGGPEQYF. As DNA, the CDR3 is TGCGCCAGCCGGGACGGCGGACCGGAGCAGTACTTC.

The V gene is TRBV7-9, the J gene TRBJ1-5, with D unresolved. V lost 5 bases, J lost 0 bases, and 5 bases lay in between. CDR1 and CDR2 from the germline V gene are SEHNR and FQNEAQ (reference sequence). The CDR3 contains 13 residues. The CDR3: CASSEISNQPQHF. CDR3 nucleotide sequence: TGTGCCAGCAGCGAAATTAGCAATCAGCCCCAGCATTTT.

The count of this clone is one. The rearrangement uses TRBV19 and TRBJ2-2, with 10 bases that match TRBD1. V dropped 5 bases and J dropped 4; count of bases not matched to a gene: 4. Per germline, CDR1 LNHDA and CDR2 SQIVND (reference sequence). The CDR3 consists of 15 residues. DNA for the CDR3: TGTGCCAGTAGTGCGGACAGGGGGACCACCGGGGAGCTGTTTTTT. Translated, it gives CASSADRGTTGELFF.